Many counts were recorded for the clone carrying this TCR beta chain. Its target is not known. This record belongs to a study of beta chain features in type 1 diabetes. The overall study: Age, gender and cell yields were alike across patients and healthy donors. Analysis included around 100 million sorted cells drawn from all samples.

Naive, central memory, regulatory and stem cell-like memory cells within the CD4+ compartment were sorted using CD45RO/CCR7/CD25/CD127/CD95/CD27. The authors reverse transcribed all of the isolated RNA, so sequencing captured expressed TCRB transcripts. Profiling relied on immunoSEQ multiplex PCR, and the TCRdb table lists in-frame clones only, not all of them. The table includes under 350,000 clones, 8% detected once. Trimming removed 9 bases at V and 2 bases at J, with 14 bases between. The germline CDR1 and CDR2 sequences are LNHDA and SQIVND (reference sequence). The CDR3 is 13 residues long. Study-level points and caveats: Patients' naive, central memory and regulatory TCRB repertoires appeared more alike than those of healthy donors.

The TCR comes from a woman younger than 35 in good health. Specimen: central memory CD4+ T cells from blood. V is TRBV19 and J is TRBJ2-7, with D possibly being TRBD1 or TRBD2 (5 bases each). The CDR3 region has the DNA TGTGCCAGCAGACGGGGACCGACCTACGAGCAGTACTTC. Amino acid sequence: CASRRGPTYEQYF.